This entry describes one T cell receptor beta chain. Participants came from roughly 23 US areas, aged roughly 18 to 95 years. Cohort allocation depended upon clinical history that participants reported. Unmatched junction bases numbered 16, after V lost 3 bases and J lost 5 bases. The CDR3 runs 18 residues. Germline CDR1 reads LGHDT; CDR2 reads YNNKEL (reference sequence). Sequencing used immunoSEQ multiplex PCR; TCRdb keeps in-frame clones, though not all of them. Of 110,000 to 150,000 clones in the sample, about four fifths were seen once. This entry belongs to a study of blood T cell repertoires in COVID-19.

This receptor was identified in a man between 40 and 49 years old with acute COVID-19. Material: PBMCs or T cells enriched from blood (not recorded which). V gene TRBV3-1 (or the pseudogene TRBV3-2) combines with J gene TRBJ2-7, with 10 bases lining up with TRBD2. In nucleotides, the CDR3 is TGTGCCAGCAGCCACCTGCGCCTAGCGGGAGAATCAGGCCACGAGCAGTACTTC. This codes for CASSHLRLAGESGHEQYF.